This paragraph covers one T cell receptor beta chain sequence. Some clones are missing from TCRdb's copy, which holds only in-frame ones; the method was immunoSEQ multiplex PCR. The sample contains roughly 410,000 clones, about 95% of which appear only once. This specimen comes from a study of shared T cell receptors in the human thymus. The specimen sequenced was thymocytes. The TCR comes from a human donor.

In DNA form, the CDR3 reads TGTGCCTGGTCAAGGACTAGCGGTTTGCTAGCCAAAAACATTCAGTACTTC. It specifies CAWSRTSGLLAKNIQYF. The chain couples TRBV30 to TRBJ2-4, with 10 positions matching TRBD2. The junction had 10 bases not matched to a gene; V was cut back by 5 bases and J by 0 bases. The CDR3 spans 17 residues. Germline lookup yields CDR1 GTSNPN and CDR2 SVGIG (reference sequence).